This T cell receptor beta chain was identified in a study of PD-1 blockade in classical Hodgkin lymphoma (dated by TCRdb to the early 2020s). For the wider study: Nivolumab dosing was 3 mg/kg intravenously every 2 weeks, continuing until either disease progression or unacceptable toxicity. The study used CyTOF and TCR beta sequencing to define a peripheral blood immune signature of response to PD-1 blockade in classical Hodgkin lymphoma.

What the research found in general, with its limitations: Baseline diversity similar to that of newly diagnosed patients was observed in trial patients achieving complete response, whereas significantly lower diversity was observed in partial responders and progressors. By C4D1, a significant rise was seen in CD4+ TCR diversity but not in CD8+ TCR diversity (p=0.0027 vs p=0.16), and the rise was most apparent among complete responders (p=0.02). Baseline TCR diversity was reported to be lower in newly diagnosed patients than in healthy donors, and even lower in relapsed/refractory patients. Lower diversity was seen in patients whose nivolumab began less than 1 year after ASCT, and these patients were left out of later analyses so that immune reconstitution would not confound the results. The study was limited to a single clinical trial cohort, and causes of repertoire differences, possibly disease activity or prior therapy, remained undefined.

Worth noting for this clone: Its antigen specificity is not known. No much larger clone exists at a distance of one base, and base qualities are not known.

The Qiagen DNeasy kit was used to extract genomic DNA both from unsorted PBMCs and from the negatively selected CD4+ and CD8+ fractions. Amplification of TCR beta CDR3 regions was done by immunoSEQ multiplex PCR with primers that anneal to V and J segments. Amplification bias was minimized using a synthetic immune receptor repertoire, and residual bias was removed computationally after sequencing. The source study handled its data this way. Custom Python scripts were used to quantify repertoire diversity as the Shannon entropy index. Unsorted, CD4+ and CD8+ repertoires were analyzed separately, except in combined analyses where CD4+ and CD8+ sequences were merged in silico. A clone counted as expanded when the clone's frequency after treatment rose at least 2-fold relative to C1D1, and clones undetected at baseline were given a pseudocount of 0.5. Clones with 0 or 1 copy at C1D1 were defined as singleton clones, while clones with 2 or more copies were defined as non-singleton clones. Clones expanded in unsorted samples were assigned a CD4+, CD8+ or unknown annotation through matching of protein sequences in sorted samples from the same patient. Wilcoxon tests on paired samples were used to test changes in diversity from C1D1 to C4D1. TCRdb took over this immuneACCESS table, retaining in-frame rearrangements with V and J assigned. Such tables are incomplete; in checked studies, under half of the missing clones stem from an unresolved V gene, and the remainder is unexplained. V and J calls and clone size are given by that table; D and trimming were obtained from the DNA. This sample holds about 97,000 clones; around 80% were observed only once. About 12% of the sample is held by the ten biggest clonotypes.

Explained via the paper, the time point label denotes: cycle 1 day 1 (C1D1), immediately before nivolumab initiation. Relapse after autologous stem cell transplantation had occurred in all trial patients, and cohorts A, B and C were distinguished by prior brentuximab vedotin exposure. The trial cohort was composed of 55 to 65 patients with relapsed/refractory classical Hodgkin lymphoma, for whom complete response, partial response or progressive disease was recorded as best overall response. Trial patients were treated with single-agent nivolumab in the multi-cohort phase II CheckMate 205 trial. An independent review committee assessed best overall response by applying the 2007 International Working Group response criteria. Trial PBMCs were collected just before the start of nivolumab (C1D1) and during therapy at cycle 2 day 1 and cycle 4 day 1. Peripheral blood was collected in 8 mL Vacutainer Cell Preparation Tubes, from which PBMCs were isolated by centrifugation and then cryopreserved.

Germline trimming: 1 base from V, 6 bases from J; junction bases outside gene matches: 11. The CDR3 contains 16 residues, cysteine and phenylalanine counted. Here the CDR3 DNA is all that survives: 48 bases in frame from base 1. CDR1 and CDR2 (LNHDA, SQIVND) derive from the germline V gene (reference sequence). Recombination linked TRBV19 to TRBJ2-7, with 8 bases matching TRBD2. The sequenced sample was peripheral blood mononuclear cells (PBMCs), obtained at baseline. The sequence derives from a human donor with classical Hodgkin lymphoma. The CDR3 corresponds to CASSIVSGGGAGEQYF. The sequence in DNA is TGTGCCAGTAGTATAGTGAGCGGGGGAGGGGCCGGCGAGCAGTACTTC. The full variable domain, with segments outside the CDR3 supplied by the reference TRBV19 and TRBJ2-7 proteins, appears as DGGITQSPKYLFRKEGQNVTLSCEQNLNHDAMYWYRQDPGQGLRLIYYSQIVNDFQKGDIAEGYSVSREKKESFPLTVTSAQKNPTAFYLCASSIVSGGGAGEQYFGPGTRLTVT.